This TCR beta chain is drawn from a study of T cells in Graves' hyperthyroidism and ophthalmopathy. Findings of the study overall: The model foresaw ophthalmopathy a median roughly 6.5 months prior to onset.

Patients with uncontrolled infections, other autoimmune diseases, pregnancy or lactation were excluded. It was RNA transcripts that yielded the amplified TCR beta CDR3 regions. Initially, a first-round RT-PCR of the TCR CDR3 employed the HTBI primer set. TCRdb fed the multiplex PCR reads into MiXCR, producing one record per CDR3 protein. This sample has around 800,000 distinct CDR3 sequences, with 38% found just once. CDR1 SEHNR and CDR2 FQNEAQ come from the germline V gene (reference sequence). The CDR3 loop spans 16 amino acids. V lost 2 bases and J 0 bases, leaving 13 bases between the germline ends. Details on this clonotype: Its antigen is not identified.

The clonotype was recovered from a man between 18 and 29 years old with Graves' hyperthyroidism. The specimen was blood. The chain links TRBV7-9 to TRBJ1-1; TRBD1 is a possible D gene (6 bases). This CDR3 is CASSLLQGGLNTEAFF. The CDR3 DNA reads as TGTGCCAGCAGCTTACTACAGGGCGGATTGAACACTGAAGCTTTCTTT.